The 8 T cell receptor beta chains below all came from one sample that was sequenced in a study of neurological immune-mediated disorders. One entry per CDR3 protein, called by TCRdb with MiXCR from the 5' RACE reads. This table holds fewer than 80,000 distinct CDR3 sequences, under 5% found once. The sample was PBMCs. The receptors were gathered from a woman between 50 and 59 years old with multiple sclerosis.

There are a few counts of this clonotype. The J gene is TRBJ2-6, the V gene TRBV11-3; D is unresolved. V was shortened by 6 bases and J by 0 bases, with 9 bases between the two germline ends. Germline-derived CDR1 and CDR2 are SGHNT and YENEEA. The CDR3 extends over 15 amino acids. This CDR3 is CASSPDGSGANVLTF. As DNA, the CDR3 is TGTGCCAGCAGTCCGGATGGCTCTGGGGCCAACGTCCTGACTTTC.

This clonotype was detected ten times or more. The chain links TRBV5-1 to TRBJ2-1, with D unclear. The CDR3 consists of 15 residues. Germline CDR1 SGHRS, CDR2 YFSETQ. V was trimmed by 1 base and J by 5 bases, leaving 13 bases between them. The CDR3 DNA reads TGCGCCAGCAGCTTGCAGATGACCACCGACAATGAGCAGTTCTTC. This gives the protein CASSLQMTTDNEQFF.

This clonotype was detected ten times or more. J is TRBJ2-1 and V is TRBV6-4; 9 positions match TRBD2. This CDR3 region has 16 residues. The junction had 7 bases not matched to a gene; V was cut back by 0 bases and J by 7 bases. Looked up from germline, CDR1 is MRHNA and CDR2 is SNTAGT. The CDR3 is CASSDSAAGGRNEQFF. Written as DNA, the CDR3 is TGTGCCAGCAGTGACTCAGCAGCGGGGGGTCGAAATGAGCAGTTCTTC.

In this sample, this clonotype turned up many times. The chain couples TRBV7-2 to TRBJ2-2; D is undetermined. Germline CDR1 and CDR2: SGHTA and FQGNSA. V lost 8 bases and J 0 bases, leaving 7 bases between the germline ends. This CDR3 comprises 13 residues. The CDR3 DNA is TGTGCCAGCTCGCAGACGAACACCGGGGAGCTGTTTTTT. It specifies CASSQTNTGELFF.

The table lists this clonotype with many counts. The V gene is TRBV6-5, the J gene TRBJ1-2; D unresolved. The ends were cut back, 6 bases at V and 3 bases at J, with 5 bases in the middle. This CDR3 is 11 amino acids long. CDR1 and CDR2 from the germline V gene are MNHEY and SVGAGI. The CDR3 region is CASRDYYGYTF. The DNA for the CDR3 is TGTGCCAGCAGGGACTACTATGGCTACACCTTC.

This clonotype was counted many times. The chain uses TRBV12-3 or TRBV12-4 and TRBJ2-1, with 7 nucleotides matching TRBD2. V dropped 2 bases and J dropped 3; count of bases not matched to a gene: 10. The CDR3 covers 17 residues. The CDR3 spells CASSLTRLAQYYNEQFF. As DNA, the CDR3 is TGTGCCAGCAGTTTAACCCGACTAGCTCAATACTACAATGAGCAGTTCTTC.

This clonotype appeared many times. The chain links TRBV5-8 to TRBJ2-5, with TRBD1 matching over 7 bases. The CDR3 consists of 15 residues. Germline V lookup: CDR1 SGHTS, CDR2 YDEGEE. V lost 0 bases, J lost 1 base, and 3 bases stayed unmatched. CDR3 sequence reads: CASSLGQGLQETQYF. The CDR3 bases are TGTGCCAGCAGCTTGGGACAGGGTCTCCAAGAGACCCAGTACTTC.

This clonotype was found a few times. The chain uses TRBV6-1 and TRBJ2-3, with a tentative D call TRBD1 (6 bases). The CDR3 has 15 residues. Trimming cost V 2 bases and J 0 bases, with 9 bases left between them. The germline V gene has CDR1 MNHNS and CDR2 SASEGT. CDR3 loop: CASSEWGQSTDTQYF. The DNA of the CDR3 is TGTGCCAGCAGTGAATGGGGGCAAAGCACAGATACGCAGTATTTT.